This is a list of T cell receptor beta chains from one sample in a study of PD-1 blockade in classical Hodgkin lymphoma. Only in-frame clones appear in the TCRdb table, and some are missing; sequencing was by immunoSEQ multiplex PCR. This table has some 100,000 clones, roughly 92% appearing once. The sample was peripheral blood mononuclear cells (PBMCs), taken at baseline. These receptor sequences come from a human donor with classical Hodgkin lymphoma. Both conserved end residues are part of each CDR3. The D gene is left open where the match is weak. The listing skips clone size in some rows; elsewhere it reads once, few, many or a size class.

J	V	D	size	CDR3	DNA
TRBJ2-1	TRBV29-1	.	.	CMGIVFLPFETYNEQFF	TGCATGGGGATAGTATTCCTACCTTTTGAGACCTACAATGAGCAGTTCTTC
TRBJ1-1	TRBV10-3	.	.	CAISGTNTEAFF	TGTGCCATCAGTGGAACTAACACTGAAGCTTTCTTT
TRBJ1-1	TRBV6-5	.	.	CASRWEGRLTEAFF	TGTGCCAGCAGATGGGAGGGGAGGCTCACTGAAGCTTTCTTT
TRBJ1-3	TRBV9	.	.	CASSVGGARGNTIYF	TGTGCCAGCAGCGTAGGAGGGGCGAGAGGAAACACCATATATTTT
TRBJ2-7	TRBV7-9	.	.	CATSKAGAYEQYF	TGTGCCACCTCCAAGGCGGGTGCCTACGAGCAGTACTTC
TRBJ2-2	TRBV7-2	.	.	CARHQVNRALTGELFF	TGTGCCAGGCACCAGGTGAACAGGGCCCTCACCGGGGAGCTGTTTTTT
TRBJ2-5	TRBV10-2	TRBD2	.	CATLIRTSGLQETQYF	TGCGCCACCTTGATCCGGACTAGCGGACTCCAAGAGACCCAGTACTTC
TRBJ2-1	TRBV7-9	.	.	CASSFLSAEQFF	TGTGCCAGCAGCTTCCTCAGTGCTGAGCAGTTCTTC
TRBJ1-2	TRBV28	.	.	CASVQTAGGYGYTF	TGTGCCAGCGTACAGACAGCCGGGGGGTATGGCTACACCTTC
TRBJ1-5	TRBV27	.	.	CASSSIGGEVQPQHF	TGTGCCAGCAGTTCGATTGGGGGCGAGGTTCAGCCCCAGCATTTT
TRBJ2-5	TRBV5-6	.	.	CASSLTPRETQYF	TGTGCCAGCAGCTTGACACCGAGAGAGACCCAGTACTTC
TRBJ2-2	TRBV7-8	.	.	CASSPPWGLNTGELFF	TGTGCCAGCAGCCCCCCCTGGGGGTTGAACACCGGGGAGCTGTTTTTT
TRBJ2-7	TRBV6-4	.	.	CASSDSWGGEQYF	TGTGCCAGCAGTGACTCGTGGGGCGGCGAGCAGTACTTC
TRBJ2-7	TRBV10-3	.	.	CAISGTDYEQYF	TGTGCCATCAGTGGGACAGACTACGAGCAGTACTTC
TRBJ1-5	TRBV28	.	few	CASSLSSSGQPQHF	TGTGCCAGCAGTTTATCGTCGTCGGGCCAGCCCCAGCATTTT
TRBJ1-2	TRBV2	.	.	CARAKDVPLGYTF	TGTGCCAGGGCTAAGGACGTGCCTTTGGGCTACACCTTC
TRBJ2-5	TRBV7-9	.	.	CASSLSQLQETQYF	TGTGCCAGCAGCTTATCCCAGTTACAAGAGACCCAGTACTTC
TRBJ2-1	TRBV2	TRBD1	.	CASSVMGQGIEQFF	TGTGCCAGCAGTGTAATGGGACAGGGGATCGAGCAGTTCTTC
TRBJ1-2	TRBV27	TRBD1	.	CASSHHPGQGYLDYGYTF	TGTGCCAGCAGTCACCACCCGGGACAGGGGTACCTAGACTATGGCTACACCTTC
TRBJ1-4	TRBV30	.	.	CAWSRGRTENEKLFF	TGTGCCTGGAGCCGAGGGCGGACGGAAAATGAAAAACTGTTTTTT
TRBJ1-2	TRBV5-4	.	.	CASSQYRSPNYGYTF	TGTGCCAGCAGCCAATACAGGAGCCCAAACTATGGCTACACCTTC
TRBJ2-1	TRBV4-2	TRBD2	.	CASSQEGTSIFF	TGTGCCAGCAGCCAAGAAGGGACTAGTATTTTCTTC
TRBJ2-1	TRBV30	TRBD1	.	CAWSVGQGGNEQFF	TGTGCCTGGAGTGTAGGACAGGGTGGCAATGAGCAGTTCTTC